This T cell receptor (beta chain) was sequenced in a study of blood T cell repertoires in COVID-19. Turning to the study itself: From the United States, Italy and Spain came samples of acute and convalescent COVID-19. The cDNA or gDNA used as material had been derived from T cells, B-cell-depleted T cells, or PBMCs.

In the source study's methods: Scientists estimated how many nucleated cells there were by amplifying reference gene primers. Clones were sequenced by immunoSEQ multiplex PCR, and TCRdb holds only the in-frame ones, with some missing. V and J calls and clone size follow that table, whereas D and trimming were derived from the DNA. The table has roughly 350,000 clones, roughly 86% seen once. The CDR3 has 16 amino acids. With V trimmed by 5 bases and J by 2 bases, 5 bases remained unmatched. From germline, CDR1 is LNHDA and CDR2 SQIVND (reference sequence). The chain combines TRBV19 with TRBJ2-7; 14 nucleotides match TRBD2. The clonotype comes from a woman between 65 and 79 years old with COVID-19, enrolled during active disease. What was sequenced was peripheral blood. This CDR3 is CASSPRLAGGTYEQYF. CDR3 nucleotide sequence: TGTGCCAGTAGTCCTCGACTAGCGGGGGGGACCTACGAGCAGTACTTC.